Sequencing of this TCR beta chain was carried out in a study of cytomegalovirus exposure and HLA in healthy donors. Study details: Sequencing of 180 million or so T cells in an earlier analysis found 95 million to 120 million unique TCR beta sequences. Study findings and constraints: Earlier analysis looked at TCR beta V segments, and most were productive about 90% or about 30% of the time. Published work reported that the classifier diagnosed cytomegalovirus status with high specificity and sensitivity.

The CDR3 runs 17 residues. Looked up from germline, CDR1 is SGHVS and CDR2 is FQNEAQ. The V and J ends lost 2 bases and 4 bases, in that order; junction bases with no gene match: 10. Primers: 60 Vbeta forward and 13 Jbeta reverse. Original methodology: Among the unique TCR beta chains that a later analysis counted, about 81 million in all, approximately 12 million were shared. This table comes from immunoSEQ multiplex PCR, and its TCRdb copy is limited to in-frame clones, with some not included. V and J calls and clone size are those listed in that table; D and trimming were worked out from the DNA. The table records some 200,000 clones, almost 70% of them present only once. About this clone: Its antigen is not known.

The TCR sequence derives from a man between 40 and 49 years old in good health and CMV-seropositive. The sequenced sample was PBMCs. The gene calls are TRBV7-8 and TRBJ2-3; 9 positions match TRBD2. CDR3 nucleotide sequence: TGTGCCAGCAGCTTACTGTCTGGCGGGGGGGCCCCAGATACGCAGTATTTT. It encodes CASSLLSGGGAPDTQYF.